These T cell receptor beta chains were read from a single sample in a study of T cells after somatic rescue of genetic block. Clones were sequenced by immunoSEQ multiplex PCR, and TCRdb holds only the in-frame ones, with some missing. The table includes under 150,000 clones, about 90% detected once. The specimen was peripheral blood mononuclear cells (PBMCs). These receptors originate from a woman under 30. Each CDR3 is given with its conserved first and last residue. The order of the fields is CDR3 length, clone size, J gene, V gene, CDR3 protein. Expanded clones are given a class, and other clones once, few, many or no size at all.

length: 13
size: -
J: TRBJ1-1
V: TRBV6-6
CDR3: CASRNGGNTEAFF

length: 16
size: -
J: TRBJ1-2
V: TRBV7-7
CDR3: CASSLGTRWLNYGYTF

length: 19
size: -
J: TRBJ2-4
V: TRBV30
CDR3: CAWRGLGGEHRLAKNIQYF

length: 17
size: once
J: TRBJ2-1
V: TRBV11-2
CDR3: CASSLRAGGRSYNEQFF

length: 12
size: -
J: TRBJ1-2
V: TRBV10-3
CDR3: CAITPGSYGYTF

length: 13
size: -
J: TRBJ2-1
V: TRBV4-3
CDR3: CASSQERGIEQFF

length: 12
size: -
J: TRBJ2-3
V: TRBV7-2
CDR3: CASSPEGSTQYF

length: 11
size: -
J: TRBJ1-1
V: TRBV6-5
CDR3: CASTLAGEAFF

length: 14
size: -
J: TRBJ2-5
V: TRBV6-5
CDR3: CASSGRGRQETQYF

length: 14
size: -
J: TRBJ1-1
V: TRBV5-6
CDR3: CASSLGTGHTEAFF

length: 12
size: -
J: TRBJ1-1
V: TRBV7-2
CDR3: CASSLAGWKAFF

length: 18
size: -
J: TRBJ2-2
V: TRBV19
CDR3: CAPQEIHAGPASTGELFF

length: 16
size: -
J: TRBJ2-3
V: TRBV6-1
CDR3: CASSEPGGAFGDTQYF

length: 16
size: -
J: TRBJ1-6
V: TRBV30
CDR3: CAWCRPQGRTYSPLHF

length: 15
size: -
J: TRBJ2-1
V: TRBV29-1
CDR3: CSVVHPGQGYNEQFF

length: 13
size: -
J: TRBJ1-1
V: TRBV7-6
CDR3: CASSLARGSEAFF

length: 15
size: -
J: TRBJ1-1
V: TRBV4-2
CDR3: CASSQDRRRDTEAFF

length: 15
size: -
J: TRBJ1-2
V: TRBV4-3
CDR3: CASSQDGVGNYGYTF